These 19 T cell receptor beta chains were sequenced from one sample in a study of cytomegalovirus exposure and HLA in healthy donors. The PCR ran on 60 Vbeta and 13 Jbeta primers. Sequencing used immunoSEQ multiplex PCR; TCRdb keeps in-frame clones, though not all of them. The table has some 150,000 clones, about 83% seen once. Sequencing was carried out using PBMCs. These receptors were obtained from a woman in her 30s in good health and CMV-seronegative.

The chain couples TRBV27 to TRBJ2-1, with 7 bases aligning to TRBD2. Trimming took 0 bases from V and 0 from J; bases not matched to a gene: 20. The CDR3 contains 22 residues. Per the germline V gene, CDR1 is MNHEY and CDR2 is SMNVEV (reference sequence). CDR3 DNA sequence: TGTGCCAGCAGTTTATCATCGGCTATGGCTAGCGGAGTGCCTAGCTCCTACAATGAGCAGTTCTTC. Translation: CASSLSSAMASGVPSSYNEQFF.

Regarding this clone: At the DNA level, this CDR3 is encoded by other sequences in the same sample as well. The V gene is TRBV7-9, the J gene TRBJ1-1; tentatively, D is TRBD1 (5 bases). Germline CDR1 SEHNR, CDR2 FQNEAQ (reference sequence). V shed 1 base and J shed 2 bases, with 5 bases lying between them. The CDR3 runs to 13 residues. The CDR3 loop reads CASSLGTNTEAFF. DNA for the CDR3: TGTGCCAGCAGCTTAGGGACAAACACTGAAGCTTTCTTT.

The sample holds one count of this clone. The CDR3 coding sequence is TGTGCCAGCAGTTTATCCGGGACAGGGTTGTACGAGCAGTACTTC. Protein sequence: CASSLSGTGLYEQYF. This chain connects TRBV28 to TRBJ2-5; 9 positions agree with TRBD1. Judging by the DNA end, TRBJ2-7 fits better; the J call may be wrong. Germline CDR1 MDHEN, CDR2 SYDVKM. This CDR3 contains 15 residues.

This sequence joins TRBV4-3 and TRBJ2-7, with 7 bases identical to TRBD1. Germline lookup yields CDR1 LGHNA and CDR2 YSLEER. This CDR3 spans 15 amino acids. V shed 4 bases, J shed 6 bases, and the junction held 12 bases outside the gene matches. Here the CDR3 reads CASSRSRDRVSEQYF. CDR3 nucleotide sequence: TGCGCCAGCAGCCGGTCCCGAGACAGGGTTTCCGAGCAGTACTTC.

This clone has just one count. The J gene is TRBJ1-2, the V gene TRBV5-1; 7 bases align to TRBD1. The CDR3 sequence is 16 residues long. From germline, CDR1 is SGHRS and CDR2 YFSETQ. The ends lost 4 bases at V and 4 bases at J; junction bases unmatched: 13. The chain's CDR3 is CASSGTRQGRGYGYTF. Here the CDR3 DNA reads TGCGCCAGCAGCGGGACCCGACAGGGCCGGGGCTATGGCTACACCTTC.

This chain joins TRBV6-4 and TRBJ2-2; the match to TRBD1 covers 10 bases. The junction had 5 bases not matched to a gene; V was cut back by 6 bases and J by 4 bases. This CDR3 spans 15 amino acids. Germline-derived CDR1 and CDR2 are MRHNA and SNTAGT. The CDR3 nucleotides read TGTGCCAGCAGCCCGGGACAGGGGTTCACCGGGGAGCTGTTTTTT. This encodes CASSPGQGFTGELFF.

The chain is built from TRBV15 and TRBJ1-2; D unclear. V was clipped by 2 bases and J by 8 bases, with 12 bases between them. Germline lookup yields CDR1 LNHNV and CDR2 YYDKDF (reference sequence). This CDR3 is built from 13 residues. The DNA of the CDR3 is TGTGCCACCAGCAGACAGGCGACCGACGGCTACACCTTC. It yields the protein CATSRQATDGYTF. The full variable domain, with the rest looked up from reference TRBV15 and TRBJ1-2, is DAMVIQNPRYQVTQFGKPVTLSCSQTLNHNVMYWYQQKSSQAPKLLFHYYDKDFNNEADTPDNFQSRRPNTSFCFLDIRSPGLGDTAMYLCATSRQATDGYTFGSGTRLTVV.

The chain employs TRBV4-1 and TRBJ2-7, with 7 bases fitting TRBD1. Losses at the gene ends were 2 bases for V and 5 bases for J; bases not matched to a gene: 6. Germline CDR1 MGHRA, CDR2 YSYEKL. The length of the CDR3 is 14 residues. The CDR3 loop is CASSQPTGYNEQYF. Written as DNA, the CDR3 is TGCGCCAGCAGCCAACCGACAGGGTACAACGAGCAGTACTTC.

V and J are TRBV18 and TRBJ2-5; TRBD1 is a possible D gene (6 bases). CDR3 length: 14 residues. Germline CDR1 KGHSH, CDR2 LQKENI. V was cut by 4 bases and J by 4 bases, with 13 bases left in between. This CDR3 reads CASSRTGRGETQYF. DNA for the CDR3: TGTGCCAGCTCACGTACAGGGAGAGGAGAGACCCAGTACTTC.

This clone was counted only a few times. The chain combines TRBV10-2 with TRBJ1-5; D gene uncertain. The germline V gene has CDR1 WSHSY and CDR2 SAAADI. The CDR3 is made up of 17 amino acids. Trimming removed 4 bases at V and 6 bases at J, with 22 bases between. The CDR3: CASSGGIRRALGQPQHF. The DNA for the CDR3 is TGCGCCAGCAGTGGCGGGATCCGGCGTGCCCTGGGTCAGCCCCAGCATTTT.

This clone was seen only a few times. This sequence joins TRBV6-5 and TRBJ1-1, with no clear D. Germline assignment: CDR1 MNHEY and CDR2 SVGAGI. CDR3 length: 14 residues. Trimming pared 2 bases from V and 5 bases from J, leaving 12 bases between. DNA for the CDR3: TGTGCCAGCAGTTACGGTCAGCGGAATACTGAAGCTTTCTTT. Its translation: CASSYGQRNTEAFF.

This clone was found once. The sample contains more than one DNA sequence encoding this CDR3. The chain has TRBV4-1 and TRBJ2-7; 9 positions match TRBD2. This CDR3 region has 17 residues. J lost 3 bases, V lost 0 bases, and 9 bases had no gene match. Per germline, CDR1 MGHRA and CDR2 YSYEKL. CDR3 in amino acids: CASSQDWAAGGIYEQYF. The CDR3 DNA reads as TGCGCCAGCAGCCAAGATTGGGCGGCGGGGGGGATCTACGAGCAGTACTTC.

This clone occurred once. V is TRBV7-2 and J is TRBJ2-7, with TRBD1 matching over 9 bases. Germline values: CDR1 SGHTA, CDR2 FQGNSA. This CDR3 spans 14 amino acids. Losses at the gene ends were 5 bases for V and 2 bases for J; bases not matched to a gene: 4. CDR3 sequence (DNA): TGTGCCAGCAGCGAGGGACAGGGACCCTACGAGCAGTACTTC. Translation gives CASSEGQGPYEQYF.

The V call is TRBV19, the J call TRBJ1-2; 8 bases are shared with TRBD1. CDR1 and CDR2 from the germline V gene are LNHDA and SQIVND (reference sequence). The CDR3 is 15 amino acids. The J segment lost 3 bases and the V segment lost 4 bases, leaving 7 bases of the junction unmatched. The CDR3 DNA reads TGTGCCAGTAGTACCACCGGGACAGGCGACTATGGCTACACCTTC. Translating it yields CASSTTGTGDYGYTF.

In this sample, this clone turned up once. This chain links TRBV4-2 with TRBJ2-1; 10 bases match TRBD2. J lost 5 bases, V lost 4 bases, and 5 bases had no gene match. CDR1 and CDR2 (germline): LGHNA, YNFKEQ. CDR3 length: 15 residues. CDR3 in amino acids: CASSPGTSADNEQFF. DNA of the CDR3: TGTGCCAGCAGCCCCGGGACTAGCGCCGACAATGAGCAGTTCTTC.

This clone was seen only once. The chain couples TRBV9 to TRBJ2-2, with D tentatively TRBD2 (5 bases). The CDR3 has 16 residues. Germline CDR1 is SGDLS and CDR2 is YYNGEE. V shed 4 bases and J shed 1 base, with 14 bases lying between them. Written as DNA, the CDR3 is TGTGCCAGCAGCCCCCGTGGAGCGGAGAACACCGGGGAGCTGTTTTTT. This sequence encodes CASSPRGAENTGELFF.

In DNA, the CDR3 is TGTGCCAGCAGTGAATACCGGCGGGATTTCTACGAGCAGTACTTC. This translates into CASSEYRRDFYEQYF. V gene TRBV6-1 combines with J gene TRBJ2-7, with TRBD2 as a possible D gene (6 bases). Germline CDR1 MNHNS, CDR2 SASEGT. Trimming removed 2 bases from V and 3 bases from J, with 14 bases in between. The CDR3 loop spans 15 amino acids.

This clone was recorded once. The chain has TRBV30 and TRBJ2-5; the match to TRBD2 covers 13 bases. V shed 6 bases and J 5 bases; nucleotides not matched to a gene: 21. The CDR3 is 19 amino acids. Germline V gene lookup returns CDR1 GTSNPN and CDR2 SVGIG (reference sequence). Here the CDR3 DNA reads TGTGCCTGCCACCAAGGGGGACTAGCGGGATTGGGCGCTCGGGAGACCCAGTACTTC. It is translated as CACHQGGLAGLGARETQYF.

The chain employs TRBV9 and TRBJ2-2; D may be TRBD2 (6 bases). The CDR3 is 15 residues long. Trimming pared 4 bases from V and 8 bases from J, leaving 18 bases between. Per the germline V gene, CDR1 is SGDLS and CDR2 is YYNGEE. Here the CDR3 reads CASSSHSGLGGELFF. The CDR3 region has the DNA TGTGCCAGCAGCTCCCACTCGGGACTGGGGGGGGAGCTGTTTTTT.